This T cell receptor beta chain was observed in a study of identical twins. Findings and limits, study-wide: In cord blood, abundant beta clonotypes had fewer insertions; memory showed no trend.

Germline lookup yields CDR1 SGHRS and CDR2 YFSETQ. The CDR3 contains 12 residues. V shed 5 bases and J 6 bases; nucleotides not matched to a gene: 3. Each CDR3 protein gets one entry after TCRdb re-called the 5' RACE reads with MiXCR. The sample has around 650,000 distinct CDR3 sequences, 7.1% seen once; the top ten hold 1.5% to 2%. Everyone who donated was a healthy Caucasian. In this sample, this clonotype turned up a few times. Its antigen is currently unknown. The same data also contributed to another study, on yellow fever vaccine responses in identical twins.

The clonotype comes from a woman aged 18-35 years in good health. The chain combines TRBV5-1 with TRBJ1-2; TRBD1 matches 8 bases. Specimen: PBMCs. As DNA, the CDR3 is TGCGCCAGCAGGACAGGGGAGGATGGCTACACCTTC. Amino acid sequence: CASRTGEDGYTF.